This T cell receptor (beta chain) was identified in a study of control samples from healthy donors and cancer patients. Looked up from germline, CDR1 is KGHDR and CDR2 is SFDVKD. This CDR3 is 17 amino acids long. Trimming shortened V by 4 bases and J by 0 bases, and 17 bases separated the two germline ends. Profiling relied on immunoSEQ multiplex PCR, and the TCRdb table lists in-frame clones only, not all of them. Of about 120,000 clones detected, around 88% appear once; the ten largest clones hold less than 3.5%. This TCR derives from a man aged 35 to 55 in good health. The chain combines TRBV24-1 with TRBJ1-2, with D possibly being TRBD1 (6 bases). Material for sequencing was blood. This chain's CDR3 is CATSDKHDRTANYGYTF. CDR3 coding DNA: TGTGCCACCAGTGACAAGCATGATAGGACAGCTAACTATGGCTACACCTTC.